The subject of this entry is one TCR beta chain. This record belongs to a study of T-cell reconstitution after alpha-beta-depleted transplantation in children. V lost 0 bases and J lost 4, with 7 bases in between. Germline V lookup: CDR1 MGHRA, CDR2 YSYEKL. CDR3 length: 14 amino acids. Unique molecular identifiers were used to barcode this TCRbeta library. TCRdb reprocessed the PCR reads with MiXCR, giving one entry per CDR3 protein. The sample shows 300,000 to 350,000 distinct CDR3 sequences, approximately 23% of them seen only once. The chain employs TRBV4-1 and TRBJ1-5; D gene ambiguous. The sequenced sample was PBMCs, mostly from graft donor cells, obtained 180 days after TCRalphabeta/CD19-depleted stem cell transplant. The clonotype originates from a male patient under 18 who had a stem cell transplant for acute lymphoblastic leukemia, so the T cells may come from the graft donor. In nucleotides, the CDR3 is TGCGCCAGCAGCCAAGATATGGGGAATCAGCCCCAGCATTTT. Its translation is CASSQDMGNQPQHF.